This TCR delta chain was observed in a study of Vδ1+ human thymocytes. Findings of the study overall: Highly polyclonal TRG and TRD repertoires with Gaussian CDR3 length distributions appeared in thymus. Unlike peripheral blood Vdelta1+ controls, thymic delta-chain sequences included roughly 18% Vdelta2 and few Vdelta3.

By share, this clone counts as medium-sized. Its target is not known. After alphabeta T cell depletion, CD3+ Vdelta1+ Vdelta2- thymocytes were sorted. Per the germline V gene, CDR1 is TSWWSYY and CDR2 is QGS. The CDR3 sequence is 19 residues long. Trimming stripped 1 base from V and 0 bases from J, with 18 bases between. Sequences come from RNA converted to cDNA by reverse transcription. Multiplex PCR used pooled V-gene forward primers and a constant-region reverse primer to amplify CDR3s. TCRdb re-identified clones in the multiplex PCR reads via CATT. The sample has 20,000 to 25,000 delta-chain clones, roughly 8% seen once.

The sequencing input was Vdelta1+ gamma-delta thymocytes from the thymus. Noted subset: FACS-sorted CD3+ TCRalphabeta- TCRVdelta1+ TCRVdelta2- thymocytes. The J gene is TRDJ2, the V gene TRDV1; D may be TRDD3 (6 bases). This TCR was sampled from a child less than two years old who had congenital heart surgery. The CDR3 is CALGEPRVGGLTLTAQLFF. The DNA of the CDR3 is TGTGCTCTTGGGGAACCCCGGGTTGGGGGTCTCACTTTGACAGCACAACTCTTCTTT.